Listed below are T cell receptor beta chains from one sample, sequenced in a study of vaccination and CD4 T cells after COVID-19. TCRdb re-called the PCR reads with MiXCR, one entry per CDR3 protein. The sample holds more than 12,000 distinct CDR3 sequences; roughly 50% are singletons and the top ten take roughly 4.2%. Antigens of these TCRs are unknown. The source material was CD4+ T cells from blood, cultured in vitro, sampled before SARS-CoV-2 vaccination. These receptors all come from a human donor who had recovered from COVID-19. CDR3s include the opening cysteine and the closing phenylalanine or tryptophan. Fields, in order: D gene, J gene, clone size, CDR3 length, V gene, CDR3 DNA, CDR3 protein. D genes are given only for firm matches. Not every row has a clone size; where given, it reads once, few, many or a size class.

.	TRBJ1-2	.	12	TRBV20-1	TGCAGTGCTAGACAGGGTGCTTATGGCTACACCTTC	CSARQGAYGYTF
TRBD2	TRBJ2-3	.	16	TRBV6-1	TGTGCCAGCAGTACCCGACTAGCGGGAAGCACAGATACGCAGTATTTT	CASSTRLAGSTDTQYF
.	TRBJ2-7	few	14	TRBV7-9	TGTGCCAGCAGCTTAGCGCTAACTAGCTCCGAGCAGTACTTC	CASSLALTSSEQYF
.	TRBJ1-6	.	14	TRBV5-4	TGTGCCAGCAGTGACACAGGGTTTGGTTCACCCCTCCACTTT	CASSDTGFGSPLHF
TRBD2	TRBJ2-3	.	14	TRBV12-3/TRBV12-4	TGTGCCAGCAGTTTAGGGGGGGGAAAAGATACGCAGTATTTT	CASSLGGGKDTQYF
.	TRBJ2-3	few	14	TRBV20-1	TGCAGTGCTGCTAGTAATAGCGGAACAGATACGCAGTATTTT	CSAASNSGTDTQYF
TRBD2	TRBJ2-4	.	14	TRBV20-1	TGCAGTGCCCGGACTAGCGCGGGCCTAAACATTCAGTACTTC	CSARTSAGLNIQYF
.	TRBJ1-2	few	11	TRBV20-1	TGCAGTGCTTGGCCGGTGAGGGGCTACACCTTC	CSAWPVRGYTF
TRBD1	TRBJ2-3	.	14	TRBV4-3	TGCGCCAGCAGCCGACAGGGGAGGACAGATACGCAGTATTTT	CASSRQGRTDTQYF
TRBD1	TRBJ2-1	.	16	TRBV25-1	TGTGCCAGCAGTGAATTCTTGCGACAGGGGGGCAATGAGCAGTTCTTC	CASSEFLRQGGNEQFF
TRBD1	TRBJ1-1	.	15	TRBV27	TGTGCCAGCAGTCCCCTGGACAGGGCGAACACTGAAGCTTTCTTT	CASSPLDRANTEAFF
.	TRBJ2-3	few	14	TRBV11-2	TGTGCCAGCAGCTTAGGGGGGAGCTCGGATACGCAGTATTTT	CASSLGGSSDTQYF
.	TRBJ1-5	.	13	TRBV19	TGTGCCAGTAGTCTGGGCAGCAATCAGCCCCAGCATTTT	CASSLGSNQPQHF
.	TRBJ1-2	.	12	TRBV15	TGTGCCACCAGCAGAGATGGAGCTTTTCACACCTTC	CATSRDGAFHTF
.	TRBJ1-5	few	12	TRBV20-1	TGCAGTGCTAGAACGGAAAATCAGCCCCAGCATTTT	CSARTENQPQHF
.	TRBJ2-7	few	13	TRBV10-3	TGTGCCATCAGCGACAGGAGCGCCTACGAGCAGTACTTC	CAISDRSAYEQYF
.	TRBJ1-1	few	14	TRBV12-3/TRBV12-4	TGTGCCAGCAGTTTAGCGACTGTGAACACTGAAGCTTTCTTT	CASSLATVNTEAFF
.	TRBJ1-5	once	13	TRBV7-2	TGTGCCAGCAGCCCCAGGGTGGGTCAGCCCCAGCATTTT	CASSPRVGQPQHF
.	TRBJ1-2	.	13	TRBV11-3	TGTGCCAGCACTTCACCCCCTAACTATGGCTACACCTTC	CASTSPPNYGYTF
TRBD1	TRBJ1-2	.	14	TRBV27	TGTGCCAGCAAGCGCGCAGGGGGCGCGTTTGGCTACACCTTC	CASKRAGGAFGYTF
TRBD2	TRBJ2-5	few	20	TRBV6-1	TGTGCCAGCAGTCACCGACCGGGACTAGCGGGGGCCAGGCTCCAAGAGACCCAGTACTTC	CASSHRPGLAGARLQETQYF
TRBD1	TRBJ1-5	.	15	TRBV7-2	TGTGCCAGCAGCTTAGCAGGAGGGGGCGGTCAGCCCCAGCATTTT	CASSLAGGGGQPQHF
.	TRBJ2-7	.	11	TRBV20-1	TGCAGTGCTAGAGATTCCCGCGAGCAGTACTTC	CSARDSREQYF
.	TRBJ1-4	few	15	TRBV28	TGTGCCAGCAGGTTTAGGGGGGCTGGGGGTGAAAAACTGTTTTTT	CASRFRGAGGEKLFF
.	TRBJ1-1	.	16	TRBV28	TGTGCCAGCAGTTTATCCGTCGGCAGGGGAAACACTGAAGCTTTCTTT	CASSLSVGRGNTEAFF
.	TRBJ2-3	.	12	TRBV29-1	TGCAGCGTTCTCATACCTGGGGATACGCAGTATTTT	CSVLIPGDTQYF
TRBD2	TRBJ2-3	.	20	TRBV7-9	TGTGCCAGCAGCCCGGTCTCGTTATGGACTAGCGGTAGTACAAAAGATACGCAGTATTTT	CASSPVSLWTSGSTKDTQYF
.	TRBJ1-1	few	13	TRBV25-1	TGTGCCAGCAGTGAATCCACCCCCCGCGCGACTTTCTTT	CASSESTPRATFF
.	TRBJ2-3	few	11	TRBV6-1	TGTGCCAGCAGCTCCTTGGATACGCAGTATTTT	CASSSLDTQYF
TRBD1	TRBJ2-5	.	14	TRBV6-1	TGTGCCAGCAGGCTGACAGGGGGGCGAGAGACCCAGTACTTC	CASRLTGGRETQYF
TRBD2	TRBJ2-5	.	17	TRBV7-2	TGTGCCAGCAGCCCCCAAGCTAGGGGAGGGTTTCAAGAGACCCAGTACTTC	CASSPQARGGFQETQYF
.	TRBJ2-2	.	16	TRBV9	TGTGCCAGCAGCGTAGCGCCAGGGGATTTATCCGGGGAGCTGTTTTTT	CASSVAPGDLSGELFF
TRBD2	TRBJ2-5	.	15	TRBV5-1	TGCGCCAGCAGTCCCGGGACTAGCGGGGTTCAGACCCAGTACTTC	CASSPGTSGVQTQYF
.	TRBJ2-7	.	12	TRBV20-1	TGCAGTGCAGCCGGATCATGGGGGGAGCAGTACTTC	CSAAGSWGEQYF
.	TRBJ1-5	.	14	TRBV27	TGTGCCAGCAGTACCCTTTATAGCAATCAGCCCCAGCATTTT	CASSTLYSNQPQHF
.	TRBJ1-1	few	12	TRBV11-2	TGTGCCAGCAGCTCGTGGACACTAGAAGCTTTCTTT	CASSSWTLEAFF
TRBD1	TRBJ1-6	few	15	TRBV7-6	TGTGCCAGCAGAATAGGGACAGCGGATAATTCACCCCTCCACTTT	CASRIGTADNSPLHF
.	TRBJ1-1	.	14	TRBV6-2/TRBV6-3	TGTGCCAGCAGCTCGTGGGGGAAGGGCACTGAAGCTTTCTTT	CASSSWGKGTEAFF
.	TRBJ2-3	.	14	TRBV1	TGCACCAGCAGCCGGGGACCCTGCACAGATACGCAGTATTTT	CTSSRGPCTDTQYF
.	TRBJ2-7	.	14	TRBV6-5	TGTGCCAGCAGTTACTCGATCCAGAGGTCCGAGCAGTACTTC	CASSYSIQRSEQYF